One sample yielded the 29 T cell receptor beta chains listed below, sequenced in a study of T cell responses to AZD1222 COVID-19 vaccine. Profiled with immunoSEQ multiplex PCR; TCRdb holds only in-frame clones, not every one. Of 100,000 to 150,000 clones listed, under 90% are singletons. The material was peripheral blood, obtained on day 0 of AZD1222 vaccination. The receptors derive from an adult in good health.

The chain couples TRBV29-1 to TRBJ1-4; TRBD1 matches at 9 bases. J was trimmed by 5 bases and V by 7 bases; bases with no gene match: 5. This CDR3 spans 13 amino acids. Germline assignment: CDR1 SQVTM and CDR2 ANQGSEA. This CDR3 is CSAWDRANEKLFF. The CDR3 nucleotides are TGCAGCGCCTGGGACAGGGCGAATGAAAAACTGTTTTTT.

The rearrangement links TRBV7-9 to TRBJ1-4, with a weak D call TRBD1 (5 bases). Germline V gene lookup returns CDR1 SEHNR and CDR2 FQNEAQ (reference sequence). The CDR3 runs to 16 residues. Trimming took off 1 base at V and 7 bases at J, with 16 bases between the two ends. The CDR3 spells CASSLVRPGRGEKLFF. The CDR3 region has the DNA TGTGCCAGCAGCTTAGTCCGGCCCGGGAGGGGTGAAAAACTGTTTTTT. Full variable domain (outside the CDR3, taken from reference TRBV7-9 and TRBJ1-4): DTGVSQNPRHKITKRGQNVTFRCDPISEHNRLYWYRQTLGQGPEFLTYFQNEAQLEKSRLLSDRFSAERPKGSFSTLEIQRTEQGDSAMYLCASSLVRPGRGEKLFFGSGTQLSVL.

This chain connects TRBV3-1 (or the pseudogene TRBV3-2) to TRBJ2-7; no clear D gene. The CDR3 has 11 residues. Germline V gene lookup returns CDR1 LGHDT and CDR2 YNNKEL (reference sequence). V lost 3 bases and J lost 5, with 5 bases in between. CDR3 region: CASSQGHEQYF. CDR3 bases: TGTGCCAGCAGCCAGGGTCACGAGCAGTACTTC.

V gene TRBV7-2 combines with J gene TRBJ1-2, with D tentatively TRBD1 (5 bases). The CDR3 has 12 amino acids. Germline CDR1 reads SGHTA; CDR2 reads FQGNSA. Trimming left V 3 bases short and J 8 bases short, with 10 bases between. CDR3 in DNA: TGTGCCAGCAGCTTCTCCGGGGCGGGCTACACCTTC. Its protein product is CASSFSGAGYTF. The variable domain in full, with the rest retrieved from reference TRBV7-2 and TRBJ1-2, is GAGVSQSPSNKVTEKGKDVELRCDPISGHTALYWYRQSLGQGLEFLIYFQGNSAPDKSGLPSDRFSAERTGGSVSTLTIQRTQQEDSAVYLCASSFSGAGYTFGSGTRLTVV.

This chain joins TRBV2 and TRBJ2-1, with a possible D match to TRBD1 (6 bases). Germline V CDR1 and CDR2: SNHLY, FYNNEI. This CDR3 spans 14 amino acids. The V end was cut by 6 bases, the J end by 0 bases, with 9 bases between. Here the CDR3 DNA reads TGTGCCAGCAGGGGGGCGGGCTCCTACAATGAGCAGTTCTTC. It translates to CASRGAGSYNEQFF. Drawing the rest from reference TRBV2 and TRBJ2-1, the complete variable domain is EPEVTQTPSHQVTQMGQEVILRCVPISNHLYFYWYRQILGQKVEFLVSFYNNEISEKSEIFDDQFSVERPDGSNFTLKIRSTKLEDSAMYFCASRGAGSYNEQFFGPGTRLTVL.

The rearrangement links TRBV7-9 to TRBJ1-1; D remains ambiguous. Germline loops: CDR1 SEHNR, CDR2 FQNEAQ (reference sequence). V was clipped by 5 bases and J by 1 base, with 14 bases between them. This CDR3 comprises 15 residues. The DNA for the CDR3 is TGTGCCAGCAGCCCTGGGATCGGTCAGAACACTGAAGCTTTCTTT. This translates into CASSPGIGQNTEAFF.

V and J are TRBV5-1 and TRBJ2-7, with 15 positions matching TRBD2. Unmatched junction bases numbered 2, after V lost 0 bases and J lost 4 bases. The CDR3 is 16 amino acids. Germline-derived CDR1 and CDR2 are SGHRS and YFSETQ. The CDR3, as DNA: TGCGCCAGCAGCTTGGCCGGGACTAGCGGGGGGTACGAGCAGTACTTC. Translating it yields CASSLAGTSGGYEQYF.

J is TRBJ2-2 and V is TRBV2, with 10 bases identical to TRBD1. The CDR3 extends over 14 amino acids. Trimming at V came to 7 bases and at J to 6 bases, leaving 5 bases not matched to a gene. The germline V gene encodes CDR1 SNHLY and CDR2 FYNNEI. CDR3 in amino acids: CASIGTGASGELFF. In nucleotides, the CDR3 is TGTGCCAGCATAGGGACAGGGGCCTCCGGGGAGCTGTTTTTT.

The chain has TRBV29-1 and TRBJ1-2; D is undetermined. The V end was cut by 6 bases, the J end by 8 bases, with 10 bases between. Germline V gene lookup returns CDR1 SQVTM and CDR2 ANQGSEA. This CDR3 contains 10 residues. The DNA for the CDR3 is TGCAGCGTATTCCCGGGCGGCTACACCTTC. Its protein product is CSVFPGGYTF.

The rearrangement uses TRBV9 and TRBJ1-5; D possibly corresponds to TRBD1 (5 bases). The V end lost 7 bases, the J end lost 1 base, and 6 bases lay between the germline ends. The CDR3 is 12 residues long. Germline V gene sequence: CDR1 SGDLS, CDR2 YYNGEE. DNA for the CDR3: TGTGCCAGCGGGGACAGCAATCAGCCCCAGCATTTT. It codes for CASGDSNQPQHF.

The chain is built from TRBV2 and TRBJ1-1; no firm D call. CDR1 SNHLY and CDR2 FYNNEI come from the germline V gene. This CDR3 contains 10 residues. Trimming took off 7 bases at V and 6 bases at J, with 6 bases between the two ends. This CDR3 reads CASMGAEAFF. DNA for the CDR3: TGTGCCAGCATGGGAGCTGAAGCTTTCTTT.

The chain uses TRBV5-1 and TRBJ1-1, with D uncertain. V was shortened by 1 base and J by 2 bases, with 6 bases between the two germline ends. The V gene's germline CDR1 is SGHRS and CDR2 YFSETQ. This CDR3 spans 13 amino acids. The chain's CDR3 is CASSLQDNTEAFF. In nucleotides, the CDR3 is TGCGCCAGCAGCTTGCAGGACAACACTGAAGCTTTCTTT.

The CDR3 loop reads CASSINTGAVEAFF. The CDR3 nucleotides are TGTGCCAGTAGTATAAACACAGGGGCAGTCGAAGCTTTCTTT. The chain has TRBV19 and TRBJ1-1; 7 positions agree with TRBD1. Per germline, CDR1 LNHDA and CDR2 SQIVND (reference sequence). The length of the CDR3 is 14 residues. V shed 2 bases and J 8 bases; nucleotides not matched to a gene: 8.

This chain uses TRBV27 with TRBJ2-3, with D hard to call. CDR1 MNHEY and CDR2 SMNVEV come from the germline V gene (reference sequence). CDR3 length: 11 residues. CDR3 in DNA: TGTGATGCCGTTAGCACAGATACGCAGTATTTT. It translates to CDAVSTDTQYF.

The V call is TRBV20-1, the J call TRBJ1-4; the D gene is possibly TRBD1 (5 bases). In germline, CDR1 is DFQATT, CDR2 SNEGSKA (reference sequence). V dropped 3 bases and J dropped 3 bases, with 14 bases sitting between them. The CDR3 spans 15 residues. The CDR3 DNA sequence: TGCAGTGCTAGTAGGGGTGCGGGGTCTAATGAAAAACTGTTTTTT. Amino acids: CSASRGAGSNEKLFF.

The chain uses TRBV9 and TRBJ1-1, with a weak D call TRBD1 (5 bases). CDR3 length: 11 amino acids. Trimming pared 7 bases from V and 4 bases from J, leaving 8 bases between. CDR1 and CDR2 (germline): SGDLS, YYNGEE. The CDR3 nucleotides are TGTGCCAGCGGGGGGAGCACTGAAGCTTTCTTT. As protein: CASGGSTEAFF. Full variable domain (outside the CDR3, taken from reference TRBV9 and TRBJ1-1): DSGVTQTPKHLITATGQRVTLRCSPRSGDLSVYWYQQSLDQGLQFLIQYYNGEERAKGNILERFSAQQFPDLHSELNLSSLELGDSALYFCASGGSTEAFFGQGTRLTVV.

The table lists this clone with a count of one. The CDR3 protein is CASMEGGNDEQFF. CDR3 DNA sequence: TGTGCCAGCATGGAGGGGGGCAACGATGAGCAGTTCTTC. This chain links TRBV6-4 with TRBJ2-1, with D perhaps TRBD1 or TRBD2 (6 bases each). Germline CDR1 MRHNA, CDR2 SNTAGT. The CDR3 has 13 amino acids. V lost 7 bases, J lost 8 bases, and 15 bases lay in between.

The chain has TRBV4-1 and TRBJ1-2; no reliable D call. V was shortened by 0 bases and J by 4 bases, with 15 bases between the two germline ends. The length of the CDR3 is 16 residues. CDR1 and CDR2 from the germline V gene are MGHRA and YSYEKL. CDR3 coding DNA: TGCGCCAGCAGCCAAGAAGTGAGGGAGGGCTTCTATGGCTACACCTTC. Protein: CASSQEVREGFYGYTF.

CDR3 protein: CASMGQRNQPQHF. CDR3 nucleotide sequence: TGTGCCAGCATGGGACAGCGAAATCAGCCCCAGCATTTT. This chain uses TRBV12-3 or TRBV12-4 with TRBJ1-5, with 7 bases lining up with TRBD1. The CDR3 is made up of 13 amino acids. Germline trimming cut 7 bases from V and 4 bases from J; bases unmatched to any gene: 4.

The J gene is TRBJ1-3, the V gene TRBV25-1; D perhaps matches TRBD1 (6 bases). Germline assignment: CDR1 MGHDK and CDR2 SYGVNS. The V end lost 2 bases, the J end lost 4 bases, and 9 bases lay between the germline ends. CDR3 size: 14 residues. The CDR3 DNA reads as TGTGCCAGCAGTGAAACCCAGGGGGGAAACACCATATATTTT. It encodes CASSETQGGNTIYF.

This clone appeared a single time. Here the CDR3 DNA reads TGTGCCAGCAGCGTAGGATCTGGGAACTATGGCTACACCTTC. Translation gives CASSVGSGNYGYTF. The V and J genes are TRBV9 and TRBJ1-2; D is uncertain. Per the germline V gene, CDR1 is SGDLS and CDR2 is YYNGEE. The CDR3 is 14 residues long. Trimming took off 0 bases at V and 2 bases at J, with 8 bases between the two ends.

The chain joins TRBV2 to TRBJ1-1; 10 positions match TRBD1. CDR3 length: 15 amino acids. V lost 10 bases, J lost 8 bases, and 16 bases stayed unmatched. Germline CDR1 reads SNHLY; CDR2 reads FYNNEI. CDR3 protein: CAIPDRGGLTEEAFF. The CDR3 DNA reads TGTGCCATCCCGGACAGGGGGGGACTCACCGAGGAAGCTTTCTTT.

V is TRBV29-1 and J is TRBJ2-7, with 9 bases identical to TRBD1. The CDR3 is 14 amino acids. The junction had 6 bases not matched to a gene; V was cut back by 3 bases and J by 3 bases. Germline-derived CDR1 and CDR2 are SQVTM and ANQGSEA. This chain's CDR3 is CSVDPGQGSYEQYF. DNA of the CDR3: TGCAGCGTTGACCCGGGACAGGGAAGCTACGAGCAGTACTTC.

This chain joins TRBV6-1 and TRBJ1-5; TRBD1 is a possible D gene (6 bases). Germline lookup yields CDR1 MNHNS and CDR2 SASEGT. The V and J ends lost 2 bases and 4 bases respectively, with 12 bases between them. CDR3 length equals 15 residues. The CDR3 sequence is CASSEQGSSNQPQHF. The CDR3 DNA reads TGTGCCAGCAGTGAACAGGGGAGTAGTAATCAGCCCCAGCATTTT.

This clone was counted a few times. The V gene is TRBV9, the J gene TRBJ1-1; D gene unclear. Germline CDR1 is SGDLS and CDR2 is YYNGEE. The V end was cut by 7 bases, the J end by 11 bases, with 9 bases between. The CDR3 extends over 9 amino acids. The CDR3 is CASGQPAFF. CDR3 nucleotide sequence: TGTGCCAGCGGGCAGCCTGCTTTCTTT.

This chain uses TRBV19 with TRBJ2-3; TRBD1 matches 7 bases. The V gene end was trimmed by 9 bases and the J gene end by 2 bases; junction bases not matched to a gene: 14. The CDR3 loop spans 16 amino acids. CDR1 is LNHDA, CDR2 SQIVND, per germline (reference sequence). The CDR3 loop is CASRGFGSENTDTQYF. The DNA for the CDR3 is TGTGCCAGCAGGGGGTTCGGCTCCGAGAACACAGATACGCAGTATTTT.

This rearrangement joins TRBV3-1 (or the pseudogene TRBV3-2) to TRBJ2-1; a weak D match, TRBD1 (5 bases). Looked up from germline, CDR1 is LGHDT and CDR2 is YNNKEL (reference sequence). This CDR3 has 13 residues. V lost 2 bases and J lost 8, with 10 bases in between. The CDR3 region is CASSQSGYDEQFF. The CDR3 DNA is TGTGCCAGCAGCCAATCAGGGTATGATGAGCAGTTCTTC.

V usage is TRBV3-1 (or the pseudogene TRBV3-2) and J usage is TRBJ1-1; unclear D gene. Germline values: CDR1 LGHDT, CDR2 YNNKEL (reference sequence). The V end lost 4 bases, the J end lost 1 base, and 7 bases lay between the germline ends. The CDR3 is made up of 13 amino acids. Here the CDR3 DNA reads TGTGCCAGCAGCCTTCTGCGGAACACTGAAGCTTTCTTT. It codes for CASSLLRNTEAFF.

The J gene is TRBJ1-5, the V gene TRBV7-2; 10 nucleotides match TRBD1. Germline-derived CDR1 and CDR2 are SGHTA and FQGNSA. The CDR3 extends over 14 amino acids. J was trimmed by 4 bases and V by 7 bases; bases with no gene match: 4. DNA of the CDR3: TGTGCCAGCAACGCGGGACAGGGGAATCAGCCCCAGCATTTT. Amino acids: CASNAGQGNQPQHF. Based on the CDR3 plus reference TRBV7-2 and TRBJ1-5, the full variable domain is GAGVSQSPSNKVTEKGKDVELRCDPISGHTALYWYRQSLGQGLEFLIYFQGNSAPDKSGLPSDRFSAERTGGSVSTLTIQRTQQEDSAVYLCASNAGQGNQPQHFGDGTRLSIL.